What follows describes a single TCR beta chain. The sample comes from a study of blood T cell repertoires in COVID-19. Whole-study context: Spain, Italy and the United States supplied samples that represented acute and convalescent COVID-19. In each case, the material was cDNA or gDNA derived from T cells, B-cell-depleted T cells, or PBMCs.

Per the study methods: Nucleated cell counts were estimated from reference gene primer amplification. Sequencing was performed with immunoSEQ multiplex PCR; in TCRdb, only in-frame clones are kept and a portion is missing. V and J calls and clone size are given by that table; D and trimming were obtained from the DNA. Here the sample spans about 240,000 clones, more than 70% being singletons. Input material: peripheral blood. The receptor was derived from a man older than 75 with acute or convalescent COVID-19.

In nucleotides, the CDR3 is TGTGCCAGCAGCCGATACAGGGGGCCGGGTAACTATGGCTACACCTTC. This translates into CASSRYRGPGNYGYTF. V is TRBV14 and J is TRBJ1-2; 9 positions match TRBD1. Germline trimming cut 4 bases from V and 1 base from J; bases unmatched to any gene: 7. Germline V lookup: CDR1 SGHDN, CDR2 FVKESK. The CDR3 has 16 residues.